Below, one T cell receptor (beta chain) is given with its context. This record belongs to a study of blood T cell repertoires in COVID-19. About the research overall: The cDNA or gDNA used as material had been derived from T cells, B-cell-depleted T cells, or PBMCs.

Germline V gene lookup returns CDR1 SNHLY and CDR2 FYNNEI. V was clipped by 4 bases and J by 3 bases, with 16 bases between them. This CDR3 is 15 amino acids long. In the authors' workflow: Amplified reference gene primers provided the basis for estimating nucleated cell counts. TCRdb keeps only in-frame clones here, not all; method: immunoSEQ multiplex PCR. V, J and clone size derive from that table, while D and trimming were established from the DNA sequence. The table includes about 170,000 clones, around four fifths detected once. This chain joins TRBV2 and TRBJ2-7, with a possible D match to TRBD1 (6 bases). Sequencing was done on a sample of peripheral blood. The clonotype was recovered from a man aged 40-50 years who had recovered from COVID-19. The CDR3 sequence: CASSGSGEGIYEQYF. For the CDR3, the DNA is TGTGCCAGCAGTGGATCAGGGGAAGGGATCTACGAGCAGTACTTC.